This T cell receptor beta chain was captured by sequencing in a study of T cells in Graves' hyperthyroidism and ophthalmopathy. This clonotype was detected ten times or more. Thyroid ultrasound, orbital computed tomography, clinical symptoms, and serum thyroxine and TRAb underpinned diagnoses. This sample holds PBMCs from less than 11 ml fresh peripheral blood. V lost 6 bases and J lost 0; bases outside the gene matches: 7. The CDR3 has 18 amino acids. Per the germline V gene, CDR1 is SGHVS and CDR2 is FQNEAQ. The TCR beta CDR3 regions underwent amplification using RNA transcripts as the source. Primed by the HTBI set, a first-round RT-PCR was run on the TCR CDR3. TCRdb analysed the multiplex PCR reads with MiXCR anew, one entry per CDR3 protein. Here the sample spans 300,000 to 400,000 distinct CDR3 sequences, 15% to 20% being singletons.

The sequence was collected from a woman in her forties or fifties with Graves' hyperthyroidism. The chain carries TRBV7-8 and TRBJ2-3; TRBD2 matches 15 bases. The specimen sequenced was blood. The CDR3 DNA sequence: TGTGCCAGCAGTTCGGGACTAGCGGGGGGTTATAGCACAGATACGCAGTATTTT. As protein: CASSSGLAGGYSTDTQYF.